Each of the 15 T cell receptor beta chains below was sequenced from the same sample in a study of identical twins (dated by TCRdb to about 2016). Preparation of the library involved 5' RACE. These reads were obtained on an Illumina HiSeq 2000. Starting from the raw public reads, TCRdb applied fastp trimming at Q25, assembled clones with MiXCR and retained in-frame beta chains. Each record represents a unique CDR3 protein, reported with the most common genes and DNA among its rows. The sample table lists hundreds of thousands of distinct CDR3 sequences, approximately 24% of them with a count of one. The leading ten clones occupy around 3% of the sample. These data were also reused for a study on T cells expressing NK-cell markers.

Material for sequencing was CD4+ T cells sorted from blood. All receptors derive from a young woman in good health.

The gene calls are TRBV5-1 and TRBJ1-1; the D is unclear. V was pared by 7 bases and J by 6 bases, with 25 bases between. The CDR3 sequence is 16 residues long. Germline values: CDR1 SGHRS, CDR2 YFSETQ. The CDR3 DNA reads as TGCGCCAGCTATCCAGCCCCGGGGTATTCCGAAGCTGAAGCTTTCTTT. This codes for CASYPAPGYSEAEAFF.

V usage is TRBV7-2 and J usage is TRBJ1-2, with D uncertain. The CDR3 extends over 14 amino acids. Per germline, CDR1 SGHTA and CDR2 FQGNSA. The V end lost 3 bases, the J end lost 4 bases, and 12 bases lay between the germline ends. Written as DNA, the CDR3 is TGTGCCAGCAGCTTTTCGACAAATCCCTATGGCTACACCTTC. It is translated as CASSFSTNPYGYTF.

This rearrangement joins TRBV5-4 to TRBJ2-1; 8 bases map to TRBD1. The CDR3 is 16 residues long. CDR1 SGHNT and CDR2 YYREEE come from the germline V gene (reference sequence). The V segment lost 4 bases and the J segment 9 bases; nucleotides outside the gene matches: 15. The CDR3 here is CASSAGQGLGSGEQFF. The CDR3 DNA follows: TGTGCCAGCAGCGCAGGACAGGGATTGGGCTCCGGTGAGCAGTTCTTC.

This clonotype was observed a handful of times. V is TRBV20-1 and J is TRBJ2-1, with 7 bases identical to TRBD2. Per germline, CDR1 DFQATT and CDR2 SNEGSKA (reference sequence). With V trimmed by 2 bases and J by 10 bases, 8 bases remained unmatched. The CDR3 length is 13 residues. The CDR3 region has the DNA TGCAGTGCTAGAATGGCGGGGGTCGGGGAGCAGTTCTTC. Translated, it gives CSARMAGVGEQFF.

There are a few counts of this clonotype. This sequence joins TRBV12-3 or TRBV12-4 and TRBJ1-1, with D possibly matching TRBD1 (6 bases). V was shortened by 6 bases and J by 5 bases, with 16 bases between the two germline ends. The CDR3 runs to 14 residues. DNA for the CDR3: TGTGCCAGCAGGACGCTCGCCCAGGGGACTGAAGCTTTCTTT. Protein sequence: CASRTLAQGTEAFF.

CDR3 nucleotide sequence: TGCAGCGGCCGACAGCCCCCACTAAACACTGAAGCTTTCTTT. This sequence encodes CSGRQPPLNTEAFF. J is TRBJ1-1 and V is TRBV29-1, with D possibly matching TRBD1 (5 bases). V shed 7 bases and J shed 2 bases, with 17 bases lying between them. This CDR3 has 14 amino acids. Germline loops: CDR1 SQVTM, CDR2 ANQGSEA.

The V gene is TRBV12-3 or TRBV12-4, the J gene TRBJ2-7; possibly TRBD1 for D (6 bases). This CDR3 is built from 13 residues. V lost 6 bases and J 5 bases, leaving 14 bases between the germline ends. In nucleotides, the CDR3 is TGTGCCAGCAGGAGACAGGCGTCTCACGAGCAGTACTTC. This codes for CASRRQASHEQYF.

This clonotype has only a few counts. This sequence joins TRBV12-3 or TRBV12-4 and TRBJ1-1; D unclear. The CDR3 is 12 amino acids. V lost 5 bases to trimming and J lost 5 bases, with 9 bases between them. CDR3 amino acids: CASSTVGTEAFF. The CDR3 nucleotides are TGTGCCAGCAGTACAGTTGGGACTGAAGCTTTCTTT.

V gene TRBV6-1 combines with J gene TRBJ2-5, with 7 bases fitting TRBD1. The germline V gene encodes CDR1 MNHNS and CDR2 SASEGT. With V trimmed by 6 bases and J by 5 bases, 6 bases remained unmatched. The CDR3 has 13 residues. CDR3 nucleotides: TGTGCCAGCAGAACAGGGGCGCGGGAGACCCAGTACTTC. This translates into CASRTGARETQYF.

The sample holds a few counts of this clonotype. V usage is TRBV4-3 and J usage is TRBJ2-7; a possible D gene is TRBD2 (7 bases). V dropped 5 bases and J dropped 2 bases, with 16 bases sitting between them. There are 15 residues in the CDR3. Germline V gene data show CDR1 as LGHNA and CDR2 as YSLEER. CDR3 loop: CASSGQRGGTYEQYF. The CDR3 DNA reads TGCGCCAGCAGCGGACAGCGGGGCGGAACCTACGAGCAGTACTTC.

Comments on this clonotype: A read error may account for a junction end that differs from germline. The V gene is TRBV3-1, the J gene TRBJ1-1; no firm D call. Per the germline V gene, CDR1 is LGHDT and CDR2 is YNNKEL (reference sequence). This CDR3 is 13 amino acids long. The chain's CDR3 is CASTQGNSAEAFF. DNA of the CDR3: TGTGCCAGCACCCAAGGGAATAGCGCTGAAGCTTTCTTT.

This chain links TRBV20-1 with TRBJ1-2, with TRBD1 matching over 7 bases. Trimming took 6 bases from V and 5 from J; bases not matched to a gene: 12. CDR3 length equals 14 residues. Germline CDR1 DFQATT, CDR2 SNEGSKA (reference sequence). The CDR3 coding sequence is TGCAGTGCCGGGGAGGGACAGAGAACTTATGGCTACACCTTC. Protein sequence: CSAGEGQRTYGYTF.

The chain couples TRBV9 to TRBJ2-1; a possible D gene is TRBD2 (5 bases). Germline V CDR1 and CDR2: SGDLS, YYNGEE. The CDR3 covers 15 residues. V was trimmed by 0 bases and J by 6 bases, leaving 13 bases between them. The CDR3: CASSVGGLPANEQFF. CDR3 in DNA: TGTGCCAGCAGCGTAGGAGGACTTCCGGCCAATGAGCAGTTCTTC.

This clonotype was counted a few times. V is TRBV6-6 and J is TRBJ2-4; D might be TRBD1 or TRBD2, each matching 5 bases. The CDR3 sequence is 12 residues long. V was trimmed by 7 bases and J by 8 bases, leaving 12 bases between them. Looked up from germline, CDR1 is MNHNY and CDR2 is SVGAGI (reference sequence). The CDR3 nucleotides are TGTGCCAGCACGGGGACCGGGGACATTCAGTACTTC. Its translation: CASTGTGDIQYF.

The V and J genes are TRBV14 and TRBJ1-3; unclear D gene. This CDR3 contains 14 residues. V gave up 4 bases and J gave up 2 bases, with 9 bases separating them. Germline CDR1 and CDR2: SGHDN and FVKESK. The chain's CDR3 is CASSLQMAGNTIYF. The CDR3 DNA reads TGTGCCAGCAGCCTACAGATGGCTGGAAACACCATATATTTT.